This T cell receptor beta chain derives from a study of a mutant IDH1 vaccine in newly diagnosed glioma. On the study more broadly: It was radiotherapy, temozolomide, or both that patients received previously, with most receiving both. Study results and caveats: No link was apparently found between pseudoprogression and changes in top peripheral T cell clonotypes.

Produced via immunoSEQ multiplex PCR; TCRdb's table is partial and in-frame only. The data show tens of thousands of clones, roughly 80% seen once. Remarks on this clone: Its antigen is unknown.

Sample time point: baseline, week 1 (first vaccination visit). The treatment denotes: pre-vaccination baseline after standard-of-care therapy. This CDR3 spans 12 amino acids. From germline, CDR1 is SGHDT and CDR2 YYEEEE. V was cut by 3 bases and J by 6 bases, with 10 bases left in between. This receptor was identified in a woman in her forties or fifties with glioma. This chain links TRBV5-6 with TRBJ2-7; possible D gene TRBD1, 6 bases. The sample in question was PBMCs, obtained from a glioma patient treated with radiotherapy, temozolomide or both. The CDR3 nucleotides are TGTGCCAGCAGCTCACAGGGATCCGAGCAGTACTTC. It codes for CASSSQGSEQYF.